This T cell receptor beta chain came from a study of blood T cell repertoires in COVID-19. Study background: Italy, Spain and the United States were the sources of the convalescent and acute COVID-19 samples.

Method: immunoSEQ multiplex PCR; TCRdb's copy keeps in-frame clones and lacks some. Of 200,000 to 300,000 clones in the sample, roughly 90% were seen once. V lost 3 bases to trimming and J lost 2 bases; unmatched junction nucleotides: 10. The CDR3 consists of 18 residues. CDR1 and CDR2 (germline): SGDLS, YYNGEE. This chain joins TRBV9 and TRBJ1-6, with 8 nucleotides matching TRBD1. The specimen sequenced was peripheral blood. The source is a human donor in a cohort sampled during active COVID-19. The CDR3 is CASSARDRGGTYNSPLHF. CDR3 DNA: TGTGCCAGCAGCGCGCGAGACAGGGGAGGGACCTATAATTCACCCCTCCACTTT.